This TCR beta chain was recovered during a study of T cell repertoires in cytomegalovirus infection. Study-level background: Matching HLA type and CMV infection were both indicated by public TCR beta signatures. Study-wide results and limits: Dominating the ex vivo response were TCR beta clonotypes that were CMV-specific and HLA-C-restricted.

Points on this clonotype: No antigen is known for it.

MiXCR was run by TCRdb on the reads, yielding one entry per CDR3 protein. This sample carries about 190,000 distinct CDR3 sequences, under 30% of them seen once, and the ten largest clones take around 29%. Sequenced sample: PBMCs. The clonotype comes from a human donor in good health (CMV status not recorded). Some clones in this sample may be carry-over from other donors' samples.

CDR3 region: CSAQGENYEQYF. The CDR3 nucleotides read TGCAGCGCCCAGGGCGAGAACTACGAGCAGTACTTC. The rearrangement uses TRBV29-1 and TRBJ2-7; possibly TRBD1 for D (5 bases). The CDR3 totals 12 residues. Trimming took off 7 bases at V and 3 bases at J, with 13 bases between the two ends. Germline assignment: CDR1 SQVTM and CDR2 ANQGSEA.